This TCR beta chain was sequenced for a study of T cell repertoires in cytomegalovirus infection. TCRdb re-called the reads through MiXCR, storing one row per CDR3 protein. The sample carries about 920,000 distinct CDR3 sequences, around 30% recorded once. The germline V gene encodes CDR1 MGHDK and CDR2 SYGVNS. Between the trimmed V and J ends, which lost 7 bases and 6 bases, there was a span of 12 bases. The CDR3 has 13 amino acids. Worth noting for this clonotype: Its matching antigen is unknown.

This receptor was taken from a human donor in good health (CMV status not recorded). Some clones in this sample may be carry-over from other donors' samples. The chain is built from TRBV25-1 and TRBJ2-2; D not certain. This sample comprised cultured CD8+ T cells from PBMCs, obtained from culture after CMV antigen stimulation. The CDR3 bases are TGTGCCAGCAAGGAGCAGTCTGCCGGGGAGCTGTTTTTT. It is translated as CASKEQSAGELFF.